The 20 T cell receptor beta chains below all came from one sample that was sequenced in a study of blood T cell repertoires in COVID-19. Sequenced by immunoSEQ multiplex PCR; TCRdb stores in-frame clones only, minus some. The repertoire holds over 200,000 clones, with 88% as singletons. Sequencing input: PBMCs or T cells enriched from blood (not recorded which). The source of these receptors is a woman aged 40 to 50 with acute COVID-19.

V and J are TRBV4-3 and TRBJ2-3, with 7 positions matching TRBD2. The CDR3 totals 19 residues. The J segment lost 4 bases and the V segment lost 0 bases, leaving 16 bases of the junction unmatched. Germline CDR1 is LGHNA and CDR2 is YSLEER. The CDR3 reads CASSQDTRDYAFPPDTQYF. In DNA form, the CDR3 reads TGCGCCAGCAGCCAAGATACGCGGGACTACGCCTTCCCCCCAGATACGCAGTATTTT.

This clone was counted a single time. The V and J genes are TRBV11-2 and TRBJ1-2, with D maybe TRBD1 (6 bases). This CDR3 is 15 amino acids long. Trimming removed 3 bases at V and 8 bases at J, with 19 bases between. Germline V gene sequence: CDR1 SGHAT, CDR2 FQNNGV. The CDR3: CASSFTTGSMGGYTF. CDR3 coding DNA: TGTGCCAGCAGCTTCACGACAGGATCAATGGGAGGCTACACCTTC.

The CDR3 DNA sequence: TGTGCCACCAGCAGGGGGGACAGGTTCGAGGTGACCCAGTACTTC. This gives the protein CATSRGDRFEVTQYF. The V and J genes are TRBV15 and TRBJ2-5; 8 nucleotides match TRBD1. The ends lost 3 bases at V and 7 bases at J; junction bases unmatched: 10. The length of the CDR3 is 15 residues. Germline V gene data show CDR1 as LNHNV and CDR2 as YYDKDF (reference sequence).

The chain joins TRBV6-4 to TRBJ2-2; TRBD2 aligns across 11 bases. The CDR3 is 15 residues long. CDR1 is MRHNA, CDR2 SNTAGT, per germline. Trimming cost V 4 bases and J 6 bases; bases outside gene matches: 4. The CDR3 region is CASSARLAGSGELFF. CDR3 sequence (DNA): TGTGCCAGCAGTGCCCGACTAGCGGGATCCGGGGAGCTGTTTTTT.

The V gene is TRBV18, the J gene TRBJ1-2; no clear D. V was pared by 6 bases and J by 8 bases, with 13 bases between. CDR1 is KGHSH, CDR2 LQKENI, per germline. The CDR3 is made up of 12 amino acids. CDR3 DNA: TGTGCCAGCTCTCCGGGTTTTGGAGGCTACACCTTC. It is translated as CASSPGFGGYTF. The full variable domain, rest sourced from reference TRBV18 and TRBJ1-2, is NAGVMQNPRHLVRRRGQEARLRCSPMKGHSHVYWYRQLPEEGLKFMVYLQKENIIDESGMPKERFSAEFPKEGPSILRIQQVVRGDSAAYFCASSPGFGGYTFGSGTRLTVV.

This chain connects TRBV4-1 to TRBJ1-1; D gene unclear. Deletions cut 0 bases from V and 0 bases from J, with 11 bases between. Germline V gives CDR1 MGHRA, CDR2 YSYEKL. The CDR3 has 16 amino acids. The CDR3 here is CASSQEGSRMNTEAFF. As DNA, the CDR3 is TGCGCCAGCAGCCAAGAGGGTAGCAGAATGAACACTGAAGCTTTCTTT.

This chain links TRBV19 with TRBJ1-5, with D unresolved. There are 18 residues in the CDR3. Trimming cost V 5 bases and J 0 bases, with 20 bases left between them. Germline-derived CDR1 and CDR2 are LNHDA and SQIVND (reference sequence). CDR3 nucleotides: TGTGCCAGTAGTTCCATGGGTCCGGGGAAATATAGCAATCAGCCCCAGCATTTT. Its translation is CASSSMGPGKYSNQPQHF. Filled out from reference TRBV19 and TRBJ1-5, the complete variable domain reads DGGITQSPKYLFRKEGQNVTLSCEQNLNHDAMYWYRQDPGQGLRLIYYSQIVNDFQKGDIAEGYSVSREKKESFPLTVTSAQKNPTAFYLCASSSMGPGKYSNQPQHFGDGTRLSIL.

CDR3 loop: CASGLQPGTLMNTEAFF. In DNA, the CDR3 is TGTGCTAGTGGTTTGCAACCCGGGACATTGATGAACACTGAAGCTTTCTTT. J is TRBJ1-1 and V is TRBV12-5, with D maybe TRBD1 (6 bases). Trimming stripped 2 bases from V and 0 bases from J, with 16 bases between. The V gene's germline CDR1 is LGHNT and CDR2 FRNRAP. The CDR3 is made up of 17 amino acids. Using reference TRBV12-5 and TRBJ1-1 for the parts outside the CDR3, the full variable domain is DARVTQTPRHKVTEMGQEVTMRCQPILGHNTVFWYRQTMMQGLELLAYFRNRAPLDDSGMPKDRFSAEMPDATLATLKIQPSEPRDSAVYFCASGLQPGTLMNTEAFFGQGTRLTVV.

The V call is TRBV3-1 (or the pseudogene TRBV3-2), the J call TRBJ1-1; TRBD1 aligns across 7 bases. This CDR3 has 14 residues. Germline V gene lookup returns CDR1 LGHDT and CDR2 YNNKEL (reference sequence). V lost 5 bases to trimming and J lost 1 base; unmatched junction nucleotides: 4. The CDR3 sequence: CASSYRGRNTEAFF. The CDR3 region has the DNA TGTGCCAGCAGCTACAGGGGCCGGAACACTGAAGCTTTCTTT.

This chain links TRBV24-1 with TRBJ2-1, with 8 nucleotides matching TRBD2. Trimming cost V 5 bases and J 3 bases; bases outside gene matches: 11. The CDR3 extends over 17 amino acids. CDR1 is KGHDR, CDR2 SFDVKD, per germline. Here the CDR3 reads CATSGGGRAPGYNEQFF. The CDR3 DNA sequence: TGTGCCACCAGTGGCGGGGGGCGAGCCCCAGGCTACAATGAGCAGTTCTTC.

The chain links TRBV29-1 to TRBJ1-1, with D perhaps TRBD1 (5 bases). The V end lost 6 bases, the J end lost 0 bases, and 17 bases lay between the germline ends. Germline V gene data show CDR1 as SQVTM and CDR2 as ANQGSEA. CDR3 size: 15 residues. In DNA form, the CDR3 reads TGCAGCGTCACGACCTGGGGGGGAATGAACACTGAAGCTTTCTTT. It encodes CSVTTWGGMNTEAFF.

The chain joins TRBV6-6 to TRBJ2-3, with D hard to call. With 0 bases removed from V and 4 bases from J, the gap between germline ends came to 8 bases. Germline loops: CDR1 MNHNY, CDR2 SVGAGI (reference sequence). This CDR3 region has 14 residues. CDR3 DNA: TGTGCCAGCAGTTACTCGTCCGGGTCAGATACGCAGTATTTT. Protein product: CASSYSSGSDTQYF.

The V call is TRBV6-2 or TRBV6-3, the J call TRBJ1-1, with D possibly TRBD1 on 6 matching bases. CDR1 and CDR2 from the germline V gene are MNHEY and SVGEGT. The CDR3 is 16 amino acids. Trimming removed 2 bases at V and 0 bases at J, with 13 bases between. CDR3 sequence reads: CASSYKAGALNTEAFF. The DNA for the CDR3 is TGTGCCAGCAGTTACAAAGCGGGGGCGCTGAACACTGAAGCTTTCTTT.

This chain's CDR3 is CASSTGQGPLHF. Here the CDR3 DNA reads TGTGCCAGCAGTACGGGACAGGGTCCCCTCCACTTT. The chain links TRBV2 to TRBJ1-6; TRBD1 aligns across 9 bases. The junction had 3 bases not matched to a gene; V was cut back by 5 bases and J by 13 bases. Germline CDR1 reads SNHLY; CDR2 reads FYNNEI. CDR3 size: 12 residues.

V and J are TRBV30 and TRBJ2-7; 11 bases are a match to TRBD2. V trimming: 2 bases; J trimming: 4 bases; junction bases outside the gene matches: 4. Germline CDR1 is GTSNPN and CDR2 is SVGIG (reference sequence). This CDR3 comprises 14 residues. CDR3 region: CAWSKTSGAYEQYF. The CDR3 DNA reads TGTGCCTGGAGTAAGACTAGCGGGGCATACGAGCAGTACTTC.

The chain joins TRBV11-2 to TRBJ2-2, with 11 nucleotides matching TRBD2. The length of the CDR3 is 17 residues. Trimming removed 4 bases from V and 3 bases from J; junction bases left unmatched: 7. Germline V gives CDR1 SGHAT, CDR2 FQNNGV. In DNA, the CDR3 is TGTGCCAGCAGCTCCGTGACTAGCGGGATGTACACCGGGGAGCTGTTTTTT. Translated: CASSSVTSGMYTGELFF.

The chain uses TRBV2 and TRBJ2-2; D gene unclear. CDR1 and CDR2 from the germline V gene are SNHLY and FYNNEI. The CDR3 spans 14 residues. Trimming removed 7 bases at V and 0 bases at J, with 9 bases between. CDR3 sequence: CASTESANTGELFF. CDR3 DNA sequence: TGTGCCAGCACCGAGTCCGCGAACACCGGGGAGCTGTTTTTT. Full variable domain (remainder filled in from reference TRBV2 and TRBJ2-2): EPEVTQTPSHQVTQMGQEVILRCVPISNHLYFYWYRQILGQKVEFLVSFYNNEISEKSEIFDDQFSVERPDGSNFTLKIRSTKLEDSAMYFCASTESANTGELFFGEGSRLTVL.

The chain combines TRBV5-1 with TRBJ2-2; possible D gene TRBD2, 5 bases. CDR3 length: 15 residues. Trimming stripped 2 bases from V and 1 base from J, with 9 bases between. The germline V gene encodes CDR1 SGHRS and CDR2 YFSETQ. The CDR3 sequence: CASSLSGENTGELFF. The DNA for the CDR3 is TGCGCCAGCAGCTTATCCGGGGAGAACACCGGGGAGCTGTTTTTT.

The J gene is TRBJ2-3, the V gene TRBV9; 9 bases line up with TRBD2. With V trimmed by 0 bases and J by 4 bases, 3 bases remained unmatched. Germline V gene lookup returns CDR1 SGDLS and CDR2 YYNGEE. The CDR3 is 15 residues long. In nucleotides, the CDR3 is TGTGCCAGCAGCGTAGGCGGGGGGGCAGCAGATACGCAGTATTTT. It codes for CASSVGGGAADTQYF.

The chain recombines TRBV7-9 with TRBJ2-7; the D gene is possibly TRBD2 (5 bases). From germline, CDR1 is SEHNR and CDR2 FQNEAQ (reference sequence). The V gene lost 5 bases and the J gene lost 3 bases, with 11 bases spanning the gap. The CDR3 extends over 13 amino acids. Written as DNA, the CDR3 is TGTGCCAGCAGCCGGGATGGATACTACGAGCAGTACTTC. It encodes CASSRDGYYEQYF.